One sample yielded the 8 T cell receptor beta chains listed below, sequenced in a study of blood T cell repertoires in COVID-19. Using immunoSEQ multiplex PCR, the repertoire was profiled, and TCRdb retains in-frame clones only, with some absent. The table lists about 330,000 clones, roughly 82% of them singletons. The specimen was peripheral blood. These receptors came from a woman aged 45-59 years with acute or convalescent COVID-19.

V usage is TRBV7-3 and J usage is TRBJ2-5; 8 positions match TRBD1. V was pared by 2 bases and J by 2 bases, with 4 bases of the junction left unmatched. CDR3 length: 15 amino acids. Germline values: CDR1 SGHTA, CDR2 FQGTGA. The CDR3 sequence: CASSLLGTGQETQYF. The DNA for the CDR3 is TGTGCCAGCAGCTTATTGGGGACAGGACAAGAGACCCAGTACTTC.

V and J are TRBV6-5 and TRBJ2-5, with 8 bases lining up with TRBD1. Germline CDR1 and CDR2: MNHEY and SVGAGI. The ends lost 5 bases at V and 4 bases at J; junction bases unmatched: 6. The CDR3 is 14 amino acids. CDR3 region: CASSLRQGRETQYF. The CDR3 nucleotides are TGTGCCAGCAGTCTTCGACAGGGGAGAGAGACCCAGTACTTC.

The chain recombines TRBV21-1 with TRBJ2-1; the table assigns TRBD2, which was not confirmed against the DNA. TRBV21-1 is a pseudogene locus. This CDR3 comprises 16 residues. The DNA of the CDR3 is TGTGCCAGCAGCAAAGCGGCTAGTGATTTGAAGAATGAGCAGTTCTTC. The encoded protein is CASSKAASDLKNEQFF.

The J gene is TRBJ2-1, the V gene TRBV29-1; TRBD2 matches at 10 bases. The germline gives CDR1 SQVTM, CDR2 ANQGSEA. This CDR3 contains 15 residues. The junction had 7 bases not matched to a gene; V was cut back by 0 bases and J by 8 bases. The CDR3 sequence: CSVEDRPSGSYEQFF. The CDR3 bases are TGCAGCGTTGAAGATCGGCCTAGCGGGAGCTATGAGCAGTTCTTC.

The CDR3 nucleotides are TGCGCCAGCAGCTCCGGGACAGGGGGTCAGCCCCAGCATTTT. Protein product: CASSSGTGGQPQHF. The chain carries TRBV5-1 and TRBJ1-5; TRBD1 agrees at 11 bases. This CDR3 spans 14 amino acids. Germline V gene sequence: CDR1 SGHRS, CDR2 YFSETQ. Trimming removed 3 bases from V and 6 bases from J; junction bases left unmatched: 2.

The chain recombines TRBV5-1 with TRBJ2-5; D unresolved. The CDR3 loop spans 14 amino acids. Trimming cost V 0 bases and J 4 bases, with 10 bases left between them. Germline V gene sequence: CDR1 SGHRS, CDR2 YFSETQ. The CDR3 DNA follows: TGCGCCAGCAGCTTGGCCCAGTTTGGAGAGACCCAGTACTTC. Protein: CASSLAQFGETQYF.

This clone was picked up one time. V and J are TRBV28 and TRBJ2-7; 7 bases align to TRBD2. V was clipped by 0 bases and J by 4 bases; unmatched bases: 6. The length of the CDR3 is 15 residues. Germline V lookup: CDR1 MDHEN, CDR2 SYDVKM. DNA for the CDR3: TGTGCCAGCAGTTTATGGCGGGGAGGGCCGTACGAGCAGTACTTC. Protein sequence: CASSLWRGGPYEQYF.

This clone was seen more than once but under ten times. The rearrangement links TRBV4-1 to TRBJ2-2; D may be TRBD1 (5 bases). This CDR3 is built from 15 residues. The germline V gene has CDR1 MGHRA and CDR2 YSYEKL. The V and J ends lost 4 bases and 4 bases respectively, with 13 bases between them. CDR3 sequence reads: CASSPQVLITGELFF. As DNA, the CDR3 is TGCGCCAGCAGCCCACAGGTTCTCATCACCGGGGAGCTGTTTTTT.